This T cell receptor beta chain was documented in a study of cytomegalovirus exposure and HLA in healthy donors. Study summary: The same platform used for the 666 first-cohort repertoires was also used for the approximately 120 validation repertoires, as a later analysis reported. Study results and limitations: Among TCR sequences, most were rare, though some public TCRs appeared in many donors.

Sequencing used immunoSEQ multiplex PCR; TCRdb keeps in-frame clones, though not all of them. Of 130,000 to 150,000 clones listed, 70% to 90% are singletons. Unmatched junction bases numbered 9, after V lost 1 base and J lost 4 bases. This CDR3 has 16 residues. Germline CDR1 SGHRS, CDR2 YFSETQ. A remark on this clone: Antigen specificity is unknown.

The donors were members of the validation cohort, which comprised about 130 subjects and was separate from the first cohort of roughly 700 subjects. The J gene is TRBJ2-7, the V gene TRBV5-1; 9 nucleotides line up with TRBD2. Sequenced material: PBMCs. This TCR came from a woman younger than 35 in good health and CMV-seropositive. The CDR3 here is CASSLYSAGGRYEQYF. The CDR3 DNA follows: TGCGCCAGCAGCTTGTACTCAGCGGGAGGTCGATACGAGCAGTACTTC.